A single sample is the source of the 27 T cell receptor beta chains below, sequenced in a study of vaccination and CD4 T cells after COVID-19. Oncomine TCR Beta short-read sequencing was applied to DNA from cultured CD4+ T cells. It was cultured CD4+ T cells from which genomic DNA was extracted. TCRdb re-analysed the PCR reads in MiXCR, keeping a single row per CDR3 protein. The table lists about 11,000 distinct CDR3 sequences, roughly 43% of them singletons. The treatment denotes: roughly nine-day PBMC culture with coronavirus spike peptide pools or control peptides (ViraFEST assay). Gathered ahead of the COVID-19 pandemic (2011-2018) were the CD4+ T cells of the unexposed donor. Their specific antigens are unknown. The sample taken for sequencing was CD4+ T cells from blood, cultured in vitro. These receptors were taken from a human donor in good health.

The chain recombines TRBV6-2 or TRBV6-3 with TRBJ2-7; possible D gene TRBD2, 6 bases. CDR1 is MNHEY and CDR2 is SVGEGT in the germline V gene. V was shortened by 7 bases and J by 3 bases, with 7 bases between the two germline ends. CDR3 length: 11 amino acids. The CDR3 sequence: CASMGGYEQYF. CDR3 nucleotides: TGTGCCAGCATGGGGGGCTACGAGCAGTACTTC.

The genes are TRBV20-1 and TRBJ2-1, with 14 bases aligning to TRBD2. V lost 5 bases, J lost 9 bases, and 9 bases stayed unmatched. Germline-derived CDR1 and CDR2 are DFQATT and SNEGSKA (reference sequence). This CDR3 region has 15 residues. The CDR3 is CSAGQGLAGVTEQFF. As DNA, the CDR3 is TGCAGTGCTGGCCAGGGACTAGCGGGAGTAACTGAGCAGTTCTTC.

This chain connects TRBV7-9 to TRBJ2-6, with a weak D call TRBD1 (5 bases). This CDR3 has 15 amino acids. V lost 6 bases and J 2 bases, leaving 11 bases between the germline ends. The germline V gene has CDR1 SEHNR and CDR2 FQNEAQ (reference sequence). The CDR3 coding sequence is TGTGCCAGCAGACCCAGGGTTGCTGGGGCCAACGTCCTGACTTTC. Protein: CASRPRVAGANVLTF.

The sample holds a few counts of this clonotype. The chain has TRBV28 and TRBJ2-2; D gene uncertain. The CDR3 covers 13 residues. CDR1 is MDHEN, CDR2 SYDVKM, per germline. Deletions cut 3 bases from V and 4 bases from J, with 6 bases between. CDR3 amino acids: CASSLFGTGELFF. For the CDR3, the DNA is TGTGCCAGCAGTTTGTTTGGCACCGGGGAGCTGTTTTTT.

The chain links TRBV7-9 to TRBJ2-1, with 7 bases identical to TRBD2. The CDR3 totals 14 residues. Germline CDR1 is SEHNR and CDR2 is FQNEAQ (reference sequence). V lost 3 bases and J lost 5; bases outside the gene matches: 4. CDR3 nucleotide sequence: TGTGCCAGCAGCTTGGGCGGGAGAAACAATGAGCAGTTCTTC. It yields the protein CASSLGGRNNEQFF.

CDR3 DNA: TGTGCCAGCTCCCGACAGAGCACAGATACGCAGTATTTT. Translation: CASSRQSTDTQYF. The chain couples TRBV27 to TRBJ2-3, with a weak D call TRBD1 (5 bases). V was shortened by 8 bases and J by 0 bases, with 9 bases between the two germline ends. CDR1 is MNHEY, CDR2 SMNVEV, per germline (reference sequence). The CDR3 is 13 amino acids.

The sample holds a few counts of this clonotype. This chain links TRBV29-1 with TRBJ1-1; D uncertain. The CDR3 runs to 10 residues. The ends were cut back, 4 bases at V and 8 bases at J, with 8 bases in the middle. Germline V gene sequence: CDR1 SQVTM, CDR2 ANQGSEA. The DNA for the CDR3 is TGCAGCGTTGGATCAGAAGAAGCTTTCTTT. Residues: CSVGSEEAFF.

The chain links TRBV11-3 to TRBJ2-3, with unresolved D. The CDR3 consists of 13 residues. Deletions cut 5 bases from V and 3 bases from J, with 9 bases between. Looked up from germline, CDR1 is SGHNT and CDR2 is YENEEA. CDR3 amino acids: CASSTGPTDTQYF. DNA for the CDR3: TGTGCCAGCAGCACCGGGCCAACAGATACGCAGTATTTT.

In its sample, this clonotype was seen a few times. J is TRBJ1-5 and V is TRBV28, with unresolved D. This CDR3 comprises 16 residues. The germline CDR1 and CDR2 sequences are MDHEN and SYDVKM. V dropped 8 bases and J dropped 0 bases, with 17 bases sitting between them. Here the CDR3 reads CASVGGILYSNQPQHF. In nucleotides, the CDR3 is TGTGCCAGCGTGGGCGGCATCCTTTATAGCAATCAGCCCCAGCATTTT.

V usage is TRBV29-1 and J usage is TRBJ2-5; 9 bases are shared with TRBD1. CDR1 SQVTM and CDR2 ANQGSEA come from the germline V gene. The CDR3 sequence is 15 residues long. J lost 5 bases, V lost 4 bases, and 11 bases had no gene match. CDR3: CSVGIHRGRGETQYF. The CDR3 DNA is TGCAGCGTTGGAATTCACAGGGGGCGGGGGGAGACCCAGTACTTC. The full variable domain, with the rest looked up from reference TRBV29-1 and TRBJ2-5, is SAVISQKPSRDICQRGTSLTIQCQVDSQVTMMFWYRQQPGQSLTLIATANQGSEATYESGFVIDKFPISRPNLTFSTLTVSNMSPEDSSIYLCSVGIHRGRGETQYFGPGTRLLVL.

Here the CDR3 DNA reads TGTGCCAGTAGTACGGGGCGGTGGTGGGGGAAGGAGAACAATCAGCCCCAGCATTTT. Translation: CASSTGRWWGKENNQPQHF. The chain has TRBV19 and TRBJ1-5; a weak D match, TRBD1 (5 bases). This CDR3 has 19 residues. Germline assignment: CDR1 LNHDA and CDR2 SQIVND (reference sequence). Trimming took off 4 bases at V and 3 bases at J, with 25 bases between the two ends.

The DNA for the CDR3 is TGTGCCAGTAGCCCCGGGTCCTACGAGCAGTACTTC. Protein: CASSPGSYEQYF. The rearrangement joins TRBV19 to TRBJ2-7; D gene unclear. In germline, CDR1 is LNHDA, CDR2 SQIVND (reference sequence). The CDR3 extends over 12 amino acids. V lost 6 bases and J lost 1, with 7 bases in between.

J is TRBJ2-7 and V is TRBV2; 7 nucleotides align to TRBD1. V was clipped by 5 bases and J by 5 bases; unmatched bases: 6. CDR1 SNHLY and CDR2 FYNNEI come from the germline V gene. There are 13 residues in the CDR3. The CDR3 is CASSLQGFDEQYF. The CDR3 DNA reads as TGTGCCAGCAGTTTACAGGGGTTCGACGAGCAGTACTTC.

The chain carries TRBV7-9 and TRBJ2-3; D gene unclear. There are 12 residues in the CDR3. CDR1 is SEHNR, CDR2 FQNEAQ, per germline (reference sequence). The ends were cut back, 2 bases at V and 2 bases at J, with 2 bases in the middle. The CDR3 here is CASSLHTDTQYF. As DNA, the CDR3 is TGTGCCAGCAGCTTACACACAGATACGCAGTATTTT.

This sequence joins TRBV20-1 and TRBJ1-1, with a possible D match to TRBD1 (5 bases). Trimming took 0 bases from V and 0 from J, leaving 11 bases between them. Germline CDR1 and CDR2: DFQATT and SNEGSKA (reference sequence). The CDR3 covers 15 residues. CDR3 region: CSARDGRQLNTEAFF. In DNA, the CDR3 is TGCAGTGCTAGAGATGGGAGACAGTTGAACACTGAAGCTTTCTTT.

There are a few counts of this clonotype. The chain uses TRBV9 and TRBJ2-5, with a possible D match to TRBD1 (6 bases). V was cut by 3 bases and J by 0 bases, with 15 bases left in between. The CDR3 is made up of 16 amino acids. Germline values: CDR1 SGDLS, CDR2 YYNGEE. The CDR3 DNA reads as TGTGCCAGCAGCGGAACAGGGTCAAGGTACCAAGAGACCCAGTACTTC. It codes for CASSGTGSRYQETQYF.

The DNA of the CDR3 is TGTGCCAGCAGCCCGACAGCAACTAATGAAAAACTGTTTTTT. This sequence encodes CASSPTATNEKLFF. This sequence joins TRBV28 and TRBJ1-4; TRBD1 is a possible D gene (5 bases). The V end was cut by 6 bases, the J end by 0 bases, with 8 bases between. CDR3 length: 14 residues. Germline V lookup: CDR1 MDHEN, CDR2 SYDVKM.

The DNA for the CDR3 is TGTGCCATTGCGGCGGACTGGGCGAGGAATGAGCAGTTCTTC. It codes for CAIAADWARNEQFF. The chain has TRBV19 and TRBJ2-1, with D possibly matching TRBD2 (5 bases). The germline V and J ends were trimmed by 10 bases and 7 bases, with 20 bases remaining between them. The CDR3 contains 14 residues. Germline-derived CDR1 and CDR2 are LNHDA and SQIVND (reference sequence).

CDR3 sequence reads: CASSWGGMNTEAFF. In nucleotides, the CDR3 is TGTGCCAGTAGTTGGGGGGGTATGAACACTGAAGCTTTCTTT. The J gene is TRBJ1-1, the V gene TRBV19, with D tentatively TRBD1 (5 bases). This CDR3 has 14 amino acids. Trimming cost V 5 bases and J 0 bases, with 10 bases left between them. Germline V gives CDR1 LNHDA, CDR2 SQIVND (reference sequence).

The chain carries TRBV24-1 and TRBJ2-2; 14 bases are shared with TRBD2. The CDR3 is 17 residues long. CDR1 and CDR2 (germline): KGHDR, SFDVKD. The junction had 4 bases not matched to a gene; V was cut back by 3 bases and J by 5 bases. The CDR3: CATSDPRTSGRTGELFF. The CDR3 DNA sequence: TGTGCCACCAGTGATCCTCGGACTAGCGGGAGGACCGGGGAGCTGTTTTTT.

The gene calls are TRBV20-1 and TRBJ2-7, with TRBD2 identical over 10 bases. J gave up 5 bases and V 4 bases, and 8 bases lay outside the gene matches. Germline loops: CDR1 DFQATT, CDR2 SNEGSKA (reference sequence). This CDR3 is 14 amino acids long. The CDR3, as DNA: TGCAGTGCTATCCCCGGGACTAGCGTCAACGAGCAGTACTTC. Protein: CSAIPGTSVNEQYF.

This chain uses TRBV20-1 with TRBJ2-1; D not certain. CDR1 DFQATT and CDR2 SNEGSKA come from the germline V gene (reference sequence). Trimming removed 5 bases at V and 4 bases at J, with 6 bases between. The CDR3 extends over 11 amino acids. The CDR3 reads CSAGPYNEQFF. The CDR3 bases are TGCAGTGCTGGGCCTTACAATGAGCAGTTCTTC.

V is TRBV7-3 and J is TRBJ2-3; TRBD2 might be the D (6 bases). Germline loops: CDR1 SGHTA, CDR2 FQGTGA. The germline V and J ends were trimmed by 3 bases and 2 bases, with 9 bases remaining between them. The CDR3 covers 14 residues. DNA of the CDR3: TGTGCCAGCAGCTTTTTAGCGGCCACAGATACGCAGTATTTT. This translates into CASSFLAATDTQYF.

A few counts support this clonotype. The rearrangement links TRBV27 to TRBJ2-7, with 7 bases fitting TRBD2. V gave up 6 bases and J gave up 2 bases; unmatched junction bases: 4. The CDR3 loop spans 13 amino acids. CDR1 is MNHEY, CDR2 SMNVEV, per germline (reference sequence). CDR3 in amino acids: CASRSSGAYEQYF. The CDR3 DNA reads TGTGCCAGCAGGTCTAGCGGAGCCTACGAGCAGTACTTC.

The chain carries TRBV28 and TRBJ1-1, with 11 bases lining up with TRBD1. There are 14 residues in the CDR3. The germline V gene encodes CDR1 MDHEN and CDR2 SYDVKM. V was clipped by 8 bases and J by 0 bases; unmatched bases: 2. For the CDR3, the DNA is TGTGCCAGCGGACAGGGGGCCTTGAACACTGAAGCTTTCTTT. Its translation: CASGQGALNTEAFF.

This clonotype was counted between two and nine times. This chain joins TRBV12-3 or TRBV12-4 and TRBJ1-1; D remains unclear. The ends were cut back, 7 bases at V and 2 bases at J, with 14 bases in the middle. CDR3 length: 14 residues. This CDR3 reads CASTHGQPNTEAFF. CDR3 DNA sequence: TGTGCCAGCACCCACGGGCAGCCAAACACTGAAGCTTTCTTT.

This clonotype was found a few times. The V gene is TRBV5-4, the J gene TRBJ1-1; weak D call: TRBD1 (6 bases). This CDR3 contains 14 residues. Trimming took off 0 bases at V and 5 bases at J, with 11 bases between the two ends. Germline CDR1 is SGHNT and CDR2 is YYREEE (reference sequence). CDR3 in DNA: TGTGCCAGCAGCTTGGTTGGGGGGCGGACTGAAGCTTTCTTT. Amino acids: CASSLVGGRTEAFF.